The entry below gives a single T cell receptor (beta chain) sequence along with its context. Its antigen is as yet unknown. This entry belongs to a study of T cell repertoires in urothelial bladder cancer. The CDR3 loop spans 16 amino acids. From germline, CDR1 is LGHNA and CDR2 YSLEER. V was trimmed by 0 bases and J by 1 base, leaving 11 bases between them. Study-wide findings and caveats: Urothelial carcinoma specimens: median roughly 6,100 T cells versus over 25,000 in benign. Up to roughly 15% of carcinoma infiltrating lymphocytes belonged to one T-cell clone. Median infiltrating lymphocyte percentage was around 2% in carcinoma specimens.

Some clones are missing from TCRdb's copy, which holds only in-frame ones; the method was immunoSEQ multiplex PCR. The data show fewer than 15,000 clones, less than 75% seen once. This receptor was identified in a human donor with urothelial carcinoma. This chain connects TRBV4-3 to TRBJ2-3; D may be TRBD1 (5 bases). Sequenced input: tumor-infiltrating cells from bladder cancer. Here the CDR3 reads CASSQDLGVGTDTQYF. The CDR3 DNA reads TGCGCCAGCAGCCAAGATTTAGGGGTGGGCACAGATACGCAGTATTTT.